A single T cell receptor (beta chain) is shown here with its context. The specificity of this receptor is unknown. Within one base of it there is no much larger clone, and no base qualities were kept. This sample was taken from a study of graft-versus-host responses after intestinal transplantation (dated by TCRdb to 2020 to 2022). The study in broad terms: The transplants that recipients got were multivisceral, liver-intestinal, or isolated intestinal. All recipients received anti-thymocyte globulin induction followed by maintenance tacrolimus and steroids for three to four years. Graft-versus-host and host-versus-graft alloreactive T cell clones were tracked in the graft, circulation and bone marrow after intestinal transplantation using bulk TCR-beta CDR3 sequencing. To identify alloreactive clones, pre-transplant mixed lymphocyte reaction products were sequenced and compared with unstimulated pre-transplant donor and recipient T cells. A cohort of roughly 25 intestinal transplant recipients, including one retransplant, was enrolled, and a few patients lacking pretransplant specimens were excluded. A peak of at least 4% donor T cells among recipient peripheral blood mononuclear cells was the definition used for donor T cell macrochimerism. Rather than going through the commercial service, samples from a few later patients were sequenced in-house on an Illumina MiSeq and processed with MiXCR.

Points the paper makes about the study in general: Peak levels of circulating GvH clones were associated with declines in HvG clones early after transplant. The relatively low number and heterogeneity of intestinal transplant patients limited the conclusions. GvH clones were detected in recipient bone marrow, and some of these GvH clones were observed earlier in ileal mucosa or blood, consistent with an intestinal mucosal origin. In the allografts of patients with donor T cell macrochimerism, GvH to HvG T cell clonal ratios were high.

Library preparation used the immunoSEQ multiplex PCR assay. For most patients, genomic DNA was isolated using the Qiagen DNeasy Blood and Tissue Kit and was shipped frozen to Adaptive Biotechnologies for TCR sequencing. Adaptive Biotechnologies carried out high-throughput TCR-beta CDR3 sequencing of genomic DNA for most patients. In the authors' own workflow: Adaptive's ImmunoSEQ software was the source of the TCR sequencing data for roughly 19 patients, while three other patients were processed with MiXCR and VDJtools. CD4 versus CD8 sorting errors were corrected by removing sequences found in both subsets at a frequency ratio below 5:1. Because the origin of CDR3 nucleotide sequences shared between donor and recipient could not be assigned, those sequences were removed. To count as alloreactive, a clone needed at least 2-fold expansion over unstimulated cells and a minimum CFSE-low frequency of 0.002% (template counts) or 0.001% (read counts). Clones detected in sequenced pre-transplant spleen, lymph node, or MLR CFSE-low populations of the donor or recipient were defined as mappable. Cumulative frequency of alloreactive clones was calculated as a percentage of all sequences weighted by copy number. The clones in this table, taken by TCRdb from immuneACCESS, are in-frame only. Not every clone is retained; where verified, under half of the shortfall comes from an unresolved V gene, and the cause of the rest is unknown. The V and J calls and the clone size are those of that table, but D and trimming were determined from the DNA. In this sample the table shows 90,000 to 100,000 clones, roughly 90% of which occur a single time. More than 0.4% of the sample lies in the top ten.

Taken with the paper, the label for time point translates to: cells obtained before transplantation from donor or recipient. CD3+CD4+ and CD3+CD8+ populations were FACS-sorted from unstimulated pre-transplant donor and recipient cells taken from spleen or lymph nodes. Taken from the germline V gene (reference sequence), the CDR1 and CDR2 loops are GTSNPN and SVGIG. The CDR3 holds 13 amino acids from the cysteine to the phenylalanine. The kept DNA is CDR3 alone, 39 bases in frame from the first base. Trimming costs V 3 bases and J 2 bases, and their ends lie 11 bases apart. The chain is encoded by TRBV30 joined to TRBJ2-7; TRBD2 could be the D gene, as 5 bases match. Material: unstimulated CD8+ T cells sorted from spleen or lymph node cells, obtained before intestinal transplant. This TCR was recovered from a human donor who received an intestinal transplant. The CDR3 corresponds to CAWRPGNAYEQYF. The sequenced DNA: TGTGCCTGGAGACCGGGGAATGCCTACGAGCAGTACTTC.